Listed below are T cell receptor beta chains from one sample, sequenced in a study of radiotherapy plus CTLA-4 blockade in lung cancer. Data came from immunoSEQ multiplex PCR; TCRdb stores just in-frame clones and leaves some out. The table lists about 100,000 clones, 83% of them singletons, with roughly 0.85% in the top ten. Sequencing used peripheral blood, obtained from a patient treated with radiotherapy plus ipilimumab. The receptors shown here come from a human donor with non-small cell lung cancer who had stable disease on radiotherapy plus ipilimumab. CDR3s include the opening cysteine and the closing phenylalanine or tryptophan. A D gene is named only where the DNA matches it firmly. Size tells how often a clone was seen (once, few, many) or the class of an expanded clone, and some rows leave it out.

v_call	clone_size	d_call	j_call	cdr3_nt	cdr3_aa
TRBV6-6	once	.	TRBJ1-4	TGTGCCAGCACCTACATACCAACTAATGAAAAACTGTTTTTT	CASTYIPTNEKLFF
TRBV9	.	.	TRBJ2-2	TGTGCCAGCAGCGTAGATATAGCCGGGGAGCTGTTTTTT	CASSVDIAGELFF
TRBV6-6	.	.	TRBJ2-7	TGTGCCAGCAGTTCTCTGGGGACGGATTCCTACGAGCAGTACTTC	CASSSLGTDSYEQYF
TRBV5-1	.	.	TRBJ2-3	TGCGCCAGCGCAACCACTAAGCAGGGAACAGATACGCAGTATTTT	CASATTKQGTDTQYF
TRBV7-2	.	.	TRBJ2-5	TGTGCCAGCAGCTTAGGCCAGAAGGGGTCAGAGACCCAGTACTTC	CASSLGQKGSETQYF
TRBV7-8	once	.	TRBJ1-1	TGTGCCAGCAGCTCAGAAACCGGAGCTTTCTTT	CASSSETGAFF
TRBV6-1	.	TRBD2	TRBJ2-1	TGTGCCAGCAGTCCCGGGACTAGGGATGAGCAGTTCTTC	CASSPGTRDEQFF
TRBV6-5	.	.	TRBJ1-1	TGTGCCAGCAGTTACGACCCGCAAAAGGGAGCTTTCTTT	CASSYDPQKGAFF
TRBV27	.	.	TRBJ1-1	TGTGCCAGCAGTTTATCCCCGGCCAGATTAATGAACACTGAAGCTTTCTTT	CASSLSPARLMNTEAFF
TRBV6-1	.	TRBD2	TRBJ2-1	TGTGCCAGCAGAGGACTAGCGGGAGGGCCGAATGAGCAGTTCTTC	CASRGLAGGPNEQFF
TRBV11-2	.	.	TRBJ2-1	TGTGCCAGCAGCCCTTTGGGCAGGACCAGCTCCTACAATGAGCAGTTCTTC	CASSPLGRTSSYNEQFF
TRBV27	.	TRBD2	TRBJ2-1	TGTGCCAGCAGTTTATCGCGGCTAGCGGGGAATGAGCAGTTCTTC	CASSLSRLAGNEQFF
TRBV2	.	TRBD2	TRBJ2-3	TGTGCCTCCCCGCGCGGGGGAGGAACAGATACGCAGTATTTT	CASPRGGGTDTQYF
TRBV5-1	.	.	TRBJ2-3	TGCGCCAGCAGCTTCGATCCAGATACGCAGTATTTT	CASSFDPDTQYF
TRBV25-1	few	.	TRBJ2-3	TGTGCCAGCAGTGAACAGAACACAGATACGCAGTATTTT	CASSEQNTDTQYF
TRBV18	.	.	TRBJ1-4	TGTGCCAGCTCACCACCGAGTAATGAAAAACTGTTTTTT	CASSPPSNEKLFF
TRBV29-1	few	TRBD1	TRBJ2-7	TGCAGCGTGACAGGGCGTAGCTCCTACGAGCAGTACTTC	CSVTGRSSYEQYF